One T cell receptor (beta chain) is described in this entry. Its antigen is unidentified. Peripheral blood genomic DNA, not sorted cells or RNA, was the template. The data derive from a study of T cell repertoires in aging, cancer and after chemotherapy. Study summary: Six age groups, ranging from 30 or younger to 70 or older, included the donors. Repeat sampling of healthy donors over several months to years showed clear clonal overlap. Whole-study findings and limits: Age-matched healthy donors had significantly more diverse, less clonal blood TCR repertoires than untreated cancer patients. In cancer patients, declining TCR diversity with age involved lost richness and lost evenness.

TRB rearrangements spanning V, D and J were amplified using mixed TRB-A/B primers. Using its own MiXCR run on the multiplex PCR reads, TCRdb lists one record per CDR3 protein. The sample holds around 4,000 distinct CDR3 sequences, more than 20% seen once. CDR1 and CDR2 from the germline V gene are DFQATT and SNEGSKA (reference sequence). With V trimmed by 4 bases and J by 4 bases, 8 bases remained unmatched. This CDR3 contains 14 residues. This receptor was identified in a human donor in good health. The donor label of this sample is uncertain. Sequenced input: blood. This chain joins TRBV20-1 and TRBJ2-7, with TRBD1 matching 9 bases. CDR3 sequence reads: CSANPGQGDYEQYF. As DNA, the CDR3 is TGCAGTGCTAACCCGGGACAGGGAGATTACGAGCAGTACTTC.